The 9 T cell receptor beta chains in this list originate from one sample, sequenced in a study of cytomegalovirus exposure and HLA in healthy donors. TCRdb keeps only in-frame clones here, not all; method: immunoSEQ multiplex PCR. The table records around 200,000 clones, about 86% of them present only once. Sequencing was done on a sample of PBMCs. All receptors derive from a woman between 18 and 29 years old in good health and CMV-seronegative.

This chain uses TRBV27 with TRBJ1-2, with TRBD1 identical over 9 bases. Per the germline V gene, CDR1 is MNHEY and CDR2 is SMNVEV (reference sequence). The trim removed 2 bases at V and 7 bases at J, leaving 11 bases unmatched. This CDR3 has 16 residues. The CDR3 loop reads CASSLNRSGQGSGYTF. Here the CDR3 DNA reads TGTGCCAGCAGTTTAAATCGTTCGGGACAGGGTAGTGGCTACACCTTC.

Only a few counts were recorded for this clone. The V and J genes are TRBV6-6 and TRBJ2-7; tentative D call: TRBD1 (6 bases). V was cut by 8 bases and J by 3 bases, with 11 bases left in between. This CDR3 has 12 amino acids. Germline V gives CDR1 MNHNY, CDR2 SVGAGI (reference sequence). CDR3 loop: CASRQEIYEQYF. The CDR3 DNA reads TGTGCCAGCCGACAGGAGATCTACGAGCAGTACTTC.

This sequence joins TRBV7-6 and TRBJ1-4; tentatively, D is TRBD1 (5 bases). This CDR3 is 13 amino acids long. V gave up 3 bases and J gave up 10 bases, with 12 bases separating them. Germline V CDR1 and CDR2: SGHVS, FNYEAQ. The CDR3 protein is CASSFREGGKLFF. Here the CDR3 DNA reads TGTGCCAGCAGCTTCAGGGAGGGAGGAAAACTGTTTTTT.

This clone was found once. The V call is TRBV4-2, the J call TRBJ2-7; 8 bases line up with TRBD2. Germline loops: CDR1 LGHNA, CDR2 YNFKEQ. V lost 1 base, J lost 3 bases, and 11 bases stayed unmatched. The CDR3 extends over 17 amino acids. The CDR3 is CASSQGVGGTSGYEQYF. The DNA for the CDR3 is TGTGCCAGCAGCCAAGGAGTGGGCGGAACTAGCGGCTACGAGCAGTACTTC.

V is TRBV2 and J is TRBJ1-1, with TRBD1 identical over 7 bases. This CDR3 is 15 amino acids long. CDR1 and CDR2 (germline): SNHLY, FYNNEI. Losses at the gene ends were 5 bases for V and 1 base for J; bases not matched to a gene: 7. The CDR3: CASSKGGTANTEAFF. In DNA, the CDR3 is TGTGCCAGCAGTAAAGGGGGGACAGCGAACACTGAAGCTTTCTTT.

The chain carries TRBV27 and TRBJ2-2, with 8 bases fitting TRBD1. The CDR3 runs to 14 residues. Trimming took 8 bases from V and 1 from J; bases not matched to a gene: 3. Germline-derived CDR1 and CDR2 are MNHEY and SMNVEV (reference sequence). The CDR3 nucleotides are TGTGCCAGCGGGGGACAGGAGAACACCGGGGAGCTGTTTTTT. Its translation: CASGGQENTGELFF.

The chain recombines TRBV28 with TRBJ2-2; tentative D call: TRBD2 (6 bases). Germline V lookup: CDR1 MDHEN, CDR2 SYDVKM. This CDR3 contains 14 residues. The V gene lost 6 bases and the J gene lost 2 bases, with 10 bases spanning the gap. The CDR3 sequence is CASRTGSNTGELFF. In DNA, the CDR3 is TGTGCCAGCAGGACCGGGAGTAACACCGGGGAGCTGTTTTTT.

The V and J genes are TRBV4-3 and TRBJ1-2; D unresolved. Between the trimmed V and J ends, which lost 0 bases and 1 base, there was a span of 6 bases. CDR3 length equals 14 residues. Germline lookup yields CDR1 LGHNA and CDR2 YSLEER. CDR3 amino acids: CASSQDQFNYGYTF. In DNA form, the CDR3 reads TGCGCCAGCAGCCAAGATCAGTTTAACTATGGCTACACCTTC.

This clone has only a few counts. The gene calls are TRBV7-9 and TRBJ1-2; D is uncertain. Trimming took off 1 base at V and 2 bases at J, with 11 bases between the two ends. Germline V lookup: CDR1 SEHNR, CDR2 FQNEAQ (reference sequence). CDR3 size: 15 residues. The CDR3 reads CASSLVSPANYGYTF. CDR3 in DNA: TGTGCCAGCAGCTTAGTATCTCCAGCGAACTATGGCTACACCTTC.